These 4 T cell receptor beta chains originate from one sample sequenced in a study of shared clonotypes between healthy human individuals. The method was immunoSEQ multiplex PCR; TCRdb's version includes in-frame clones alone and lacks a portion of them. Of some 1.5 million clones in the sample, more than 95% were seen once. Sequencing was performed on naive CD4+ T cells sorted from blood. Noted subset: CD45RA+ positively selected. The origin of the receptors is a man aged 25-40 years in good health.

The CDR3, as DNA: TGTGCCAGCAGCGTAGCGGGACGGAACACCATATATTTT. Protein product: CASSVAGRNTIYF. The chain is built from TRBV9 and TRBJ1-3; perhaps TRBD1 as D (5 bases). Trimming took off 0 bases at V and 7 bases at J, with 8 bases between the two ends. This CDR3 has 13 amino acids. CDR1 is SGDLS, CDR2 YYNGEE, per germline.

Only a few counts were recorded for this clone. The chain links TRBV6-7 to TRBJ2-7; D unclear. TRBV6-7 qualifies as an ORF whose function is uncertain. The CDR3 extends over 11 amino acids. V lost 6 bases and J 3 bases, leaving 6 bases between the germline ends. The CDR3 coding sequence is TGTGCCAGCAGAAGACGCTACGAGCAGTACTTC. This gives the protein CASRRRYEQYF.

This clone came up once. The gene calls are TRBV6-6 and TRBJ2-5; the D is unclear. This CDR3 has 14 amino acids. Germline CDR1 is MNHNY and CDR2 is SVGAGI (reference sequence). Trimming took 6 bases from V and 1 from J, leaving 12 bases between them. The DNA of the CDR3 is TGTGCCAGCAGGGGGTCCAGCTCCCAAGAGACCCAGTACTTC. Its translation is CASRGSSSQETQYF.

The chain recombines TRBV5-3 with TRBJ1-1; D is unclear. TRBV5-3 is given ORF status, its function remaining uncertain. The V end was cut by 4 bases, the J end by 6 bases, with 16 bases between. CDR3 length: 14 residues. In DNA, the CDR3 is TGTGCCAGAAGCCGCGAGAAGTCGGCGTCTGAAGCTTTCTTT. Its protein is CARSREKSASEAFF.